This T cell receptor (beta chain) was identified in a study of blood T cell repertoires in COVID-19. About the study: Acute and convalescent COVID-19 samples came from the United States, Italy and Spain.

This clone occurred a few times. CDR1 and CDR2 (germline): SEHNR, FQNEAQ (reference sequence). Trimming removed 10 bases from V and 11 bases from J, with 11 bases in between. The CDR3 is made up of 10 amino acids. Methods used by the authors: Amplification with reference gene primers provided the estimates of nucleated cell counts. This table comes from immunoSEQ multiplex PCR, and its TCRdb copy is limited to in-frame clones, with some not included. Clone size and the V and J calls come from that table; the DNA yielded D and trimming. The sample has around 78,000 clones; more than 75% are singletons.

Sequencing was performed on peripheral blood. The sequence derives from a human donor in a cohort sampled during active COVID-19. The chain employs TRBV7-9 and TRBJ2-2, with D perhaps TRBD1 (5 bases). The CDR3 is CATSGQELFF. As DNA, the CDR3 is TGTGCCACTTCAGGGCAAGAGCTGTTTTTT.